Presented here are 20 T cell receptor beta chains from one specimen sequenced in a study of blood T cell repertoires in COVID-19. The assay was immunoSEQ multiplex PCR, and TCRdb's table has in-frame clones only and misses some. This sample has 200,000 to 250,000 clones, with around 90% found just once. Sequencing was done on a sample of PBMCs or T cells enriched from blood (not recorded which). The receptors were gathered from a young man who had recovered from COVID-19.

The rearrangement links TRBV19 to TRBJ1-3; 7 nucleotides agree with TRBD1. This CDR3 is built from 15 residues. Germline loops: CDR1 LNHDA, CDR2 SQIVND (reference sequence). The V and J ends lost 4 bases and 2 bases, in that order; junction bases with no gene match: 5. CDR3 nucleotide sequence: TGTGCCAGTAGTAAGCTAACAGGGGCTGGAAACACCATATATTTT. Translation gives CASSKLTGAGNTIYF. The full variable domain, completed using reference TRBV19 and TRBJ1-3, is DGGITQSPKYLFRKEGQNVTLSCEQNLNHDAMYWYRQDPGQGLRLIYYSQIVNDFQKGDIAEGYSVSREKKESFPLTVTSAQKNPTAFYLCASSKLTGAGNTIYFGEGSWLTVV.

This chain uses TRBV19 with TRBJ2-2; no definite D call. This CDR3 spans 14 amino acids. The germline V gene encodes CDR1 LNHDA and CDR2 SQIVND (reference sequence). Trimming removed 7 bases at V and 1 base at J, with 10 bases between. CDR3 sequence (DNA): TGTGCCAGTATCCGGGTTGGGAACACCGGGGAGCTGTTTTTT. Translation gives CASIRVGNTGELFF.

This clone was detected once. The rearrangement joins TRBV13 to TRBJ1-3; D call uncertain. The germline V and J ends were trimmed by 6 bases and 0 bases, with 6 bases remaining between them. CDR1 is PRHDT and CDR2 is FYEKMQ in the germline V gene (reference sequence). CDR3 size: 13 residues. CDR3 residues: CASRRVSGNTIYF. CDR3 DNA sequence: TGTGCCAGCAGACGGGTCTCTGGAAACACCATATATTTT.

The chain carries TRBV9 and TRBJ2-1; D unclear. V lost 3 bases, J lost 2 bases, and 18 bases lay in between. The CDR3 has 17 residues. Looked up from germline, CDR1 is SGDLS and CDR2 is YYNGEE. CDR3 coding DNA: TGTGCCAGCAGCGAAGGTAGTTCTGACACCCCCTACAATGAGCAGTTCTTC. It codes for CASSEGSSDTPYNEQFF. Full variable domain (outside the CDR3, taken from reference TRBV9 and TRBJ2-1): DSGVTQTPKHLITATGQRVTLRCSPRSGDLSVYWYQQSLDQGLQFLIQYYNGEERAKGNILERFSAQQFPDLHSELNLSSLELGDSALYFCASSEGSSDTPYNEQFFGPGTRLTVL.

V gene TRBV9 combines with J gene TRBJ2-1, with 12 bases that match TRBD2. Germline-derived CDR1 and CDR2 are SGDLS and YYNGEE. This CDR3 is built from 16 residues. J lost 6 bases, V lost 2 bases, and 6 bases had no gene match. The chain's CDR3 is CASSVSASGGANEQFF. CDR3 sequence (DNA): TGTGCCAGCAGCGTTTCAGCTAGCGGGGGGGCCAATGAGCAGTTCTTC. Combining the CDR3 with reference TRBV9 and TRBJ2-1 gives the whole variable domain DSGVTQTPKHLITATGQRVTLRCSPRSGDLSVYWYQQSLDQGLQFLIQYYNGEERAKGNILERFSAQQFPDLHSELNLSSLELGDSALYFCASSVSASGGANEQFFGPGTRLTVL.

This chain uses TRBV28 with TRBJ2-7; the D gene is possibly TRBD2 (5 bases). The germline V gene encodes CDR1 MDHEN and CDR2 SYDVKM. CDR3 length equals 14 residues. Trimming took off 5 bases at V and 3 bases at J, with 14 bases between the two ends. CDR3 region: CASSVGGYNYEQYF. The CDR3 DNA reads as TGTGCCAGCAGTGTCGGCGGGTATAACTACGAGCAGTACTTC.

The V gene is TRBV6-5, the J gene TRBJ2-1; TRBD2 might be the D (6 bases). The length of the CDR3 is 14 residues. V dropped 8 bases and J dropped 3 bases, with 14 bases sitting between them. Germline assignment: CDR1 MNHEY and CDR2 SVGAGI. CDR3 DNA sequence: TGTGCCAGCGGCCAATGGGGGGACTACAATGAGCAGTTCTTC. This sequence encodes CASGQWGDYNEQFF.

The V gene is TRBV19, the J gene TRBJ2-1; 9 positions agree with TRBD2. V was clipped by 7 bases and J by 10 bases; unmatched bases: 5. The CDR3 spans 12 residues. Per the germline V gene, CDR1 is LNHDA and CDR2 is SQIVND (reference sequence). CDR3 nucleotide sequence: TGTGCCAGTAACCCAGGGACTAGCGAGCAGTTCTTC. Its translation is CASNPGTSEQFF.

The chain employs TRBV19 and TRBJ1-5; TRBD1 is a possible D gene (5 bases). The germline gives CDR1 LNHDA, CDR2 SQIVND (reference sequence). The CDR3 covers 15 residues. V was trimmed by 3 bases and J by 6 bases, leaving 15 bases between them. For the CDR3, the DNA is TGTGCCAGTAGTATTTCAGGGCAGGTTGGTCAGCCCCAGCATTTT. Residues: CASSISGQVGQPQHF.

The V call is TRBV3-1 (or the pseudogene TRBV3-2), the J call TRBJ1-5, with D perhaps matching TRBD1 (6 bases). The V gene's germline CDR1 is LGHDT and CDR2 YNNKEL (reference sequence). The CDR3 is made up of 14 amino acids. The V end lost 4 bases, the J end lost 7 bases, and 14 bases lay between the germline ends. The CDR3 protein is CASSPGVARQPQHF. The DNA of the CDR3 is TGTGCCAGCAGCCCAGGGGTGGCAAGGCAGCCCCAGCATTTT.

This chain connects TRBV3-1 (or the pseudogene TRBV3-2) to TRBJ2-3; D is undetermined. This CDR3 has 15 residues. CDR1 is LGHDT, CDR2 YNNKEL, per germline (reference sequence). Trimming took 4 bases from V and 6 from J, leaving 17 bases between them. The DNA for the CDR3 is TGTGCCAGCAGCCGAACTATGAGTGGTGGGGATACGCAGTATTTT. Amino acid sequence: CASSRTMSGGDTQYF.

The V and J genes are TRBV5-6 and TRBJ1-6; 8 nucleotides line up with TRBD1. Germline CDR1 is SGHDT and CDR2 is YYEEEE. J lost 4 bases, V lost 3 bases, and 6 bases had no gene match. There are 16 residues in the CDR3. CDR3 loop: CASSWTGPTYNSPLHF. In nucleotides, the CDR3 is TGTGCCAGCAGCTGGACAGGGCCAACTTATAATTCACCCCTCCACTTT.

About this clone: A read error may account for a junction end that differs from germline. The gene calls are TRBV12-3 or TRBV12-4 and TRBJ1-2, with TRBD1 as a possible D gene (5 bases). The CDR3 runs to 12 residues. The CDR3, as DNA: TGTGCCAGCAGTCGAGACAGCCCCATCGATTTATTC. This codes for CASSRDSPIDLF.

The CDR3 DNA reads TGTGCCAGCAGTGACACGGGGAGAGTTGCCGGGGAGCTGTTTTTT. Translating gives CASSDTGRVAGELFF. The chain is built from TRBV6-1 and TRBJ2-2; D is possibly TRBD2 (5 bases). Germline lookup yields CDR1 MNHNS and CDR2 SASEGT. The CDR3 is 15 amino acids. V was trimmed by 3 bases and J by 6 bases, leaving 14 bases between them.

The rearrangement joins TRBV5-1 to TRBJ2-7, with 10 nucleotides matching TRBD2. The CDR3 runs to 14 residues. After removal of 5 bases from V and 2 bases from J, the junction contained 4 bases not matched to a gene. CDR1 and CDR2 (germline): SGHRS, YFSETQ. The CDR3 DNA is TGCGCCAGCAGAATTAGCGGGGGGACCTACGAGCAGTACTTC. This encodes CASRISGGTYEQYF.

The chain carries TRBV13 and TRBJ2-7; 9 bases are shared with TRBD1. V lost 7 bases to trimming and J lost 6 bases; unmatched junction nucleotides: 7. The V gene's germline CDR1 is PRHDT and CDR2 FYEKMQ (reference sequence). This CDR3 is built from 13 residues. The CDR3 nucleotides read TGTGCCAGCACAAGACAGGGGGGTCTCGAGCAGTACTTC. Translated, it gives CASTRQGGLEQYF.

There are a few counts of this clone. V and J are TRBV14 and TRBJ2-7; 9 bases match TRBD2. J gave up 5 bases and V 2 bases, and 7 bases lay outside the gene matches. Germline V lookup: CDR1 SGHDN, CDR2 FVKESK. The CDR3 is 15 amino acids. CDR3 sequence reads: CASSQPGTSPNEQYF. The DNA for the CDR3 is TGTGCCAGCAGCCAACCCGGGACTAGCCCCAACGAGCAGTACTTC.

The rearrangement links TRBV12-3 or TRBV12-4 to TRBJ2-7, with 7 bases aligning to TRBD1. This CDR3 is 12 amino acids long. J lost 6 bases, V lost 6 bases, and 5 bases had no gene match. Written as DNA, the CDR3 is TGTGCCAGCAGGACAGGGTATAGCGAGCAGTACTTC. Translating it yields CASRTGYSEQYF.

CDR3 protein: CASSFGTSGYTF. CDR3 DNA sequence: TGTGCCAGCAGTTTCGGGACAAGCGGCTACACCTTC. This rearrangement joins TRBV12-3 or TRBV12-4 to TRBJ1-2, with D perhaps TRBD1 (6 bases). V shed 3 bases and J shed 8 bases, with 10 bases lying between them. The CDR3 contains 12 residues.

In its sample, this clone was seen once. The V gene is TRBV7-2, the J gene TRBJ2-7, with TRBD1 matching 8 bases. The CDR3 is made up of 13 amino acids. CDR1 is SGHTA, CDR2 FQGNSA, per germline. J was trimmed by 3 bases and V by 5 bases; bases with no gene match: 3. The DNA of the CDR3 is TGTGCCAGCAGCGCCGACAGGGGCTACGAGCAGTACTTC. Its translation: CASSADRGYEQYF.